This T cell receptor beta chain was sequenced in a study of blood T cell repertoires in COVID-19 (dated by TCRdb to 2018 to 2020). Study-wide context: Samples from collaborators originated in the United States, Italy and Spain and spanned both the acute and convalescent phases of COVID-19. Where available, HLA class I and class II types were obtained from metadata supplied by the sample provider rather than from assay-based typing. The samples were drawn from two sources: the first 160 participants of the ongoing ImmuneRACE study, and 1,200 or so subjects contributed by 6 global collaborators. The repertoires were released in a freely available public database meant as a resource for research on the immune response to SARS-CoV-2. The dataset comprised deeply sampled blood TCRbeta repertoires from subjects exposed to, actively infected with, or recovered from COVID-19. The prospective study material was composed of cDNA or gDNA derived from T cells, B-cell-depleted T cells, or PBMCs. The sample metadata nearly always contained a de-identified subject ID, COVID-19 status, age in years and sex. What the study reported, not specific to this receptor: How much clinical and demographic metadata was included differed by source and by participant, and the metadata was provided uncurated.

TCRbeta CDR3 regions were amplified from genomic DNA by means of the immunoSEQ Assay, a bias-controlled multiplex PCR. Under the source paper's analysis protocol: The number of nucleated cells in each sample was estimated from the amplification of reference gene primers within the assay. To quantify the absolute abundance of each unique TCRbeta CDR3 rearrangement, sequence reads were collapsed and filtered. For each sample, productive Simpson clonality was calculated as the square root of Simpson's diversity index over productive rearrangements. As stored in TCRdb, this immuneACCESS dataset retains in-frame rearrangements with V and J assigned. A fraction of the clones does not appear; measured against another copy, unresolved V genes explain less than half of the discrepancy, and the remainder lacks a known reason. V and J calls plus clone size are reproduced from that table; the DNA served to infer D and trimming. The sample records 88,000 or so clones, around 88% of which are singletons. The top ten hold under 8% of the sample.

Each collaborating institution followed its own protocols to collect whole blood in K2EDTA tubes. For TCRbeta analysis, collaborators shipped samples in one of three forms: frozen whole blood, isolated PBMCs, or DNA extracted from either of those sample types. A word on this clone: The clone's antigen remains unknown. One base away there is no much larger clone; base qualities are not given.

Its CDR3 holds 15 amino acids, cysteine through phenylalanine. Only CDR3 DNA is held: 45 bases, read in frame from base 1. The germline V gene specifies SGHRS as CDR1 and YFSETQ as CDR2. V and J are truncated by 1 base and 2 bases respectively, leaving an intervening sequence of 11 bases. The receptor chain draws on TRBV5-1 and TRBJ2-3, with TRBD2 as a weak D call on 6 bases. The sequence was collected from a man aged 55 to 70 with acute or convalescent COVID-19. The sample was peripheral blood. At the DNA level, the sequence is TGCGCCAGCAGCTTGTTGGGACTCTACACAGATACGCAGTATTTT. Translated, it reads CASSLLGLYTDTQYF.